This T cell receptor (beta chain) was retrieved from a study of early T cells in non-severe SARS-CoV-2 infection. Each CDR3 protein gets one entry after TCRdb re-called the 5' RACE reads with MiXCR. The data contain 90,000 to 130,000 distinct CDR3 sequences, over 10% of them singletons. Germline V gives CDR1 SEHNR, CDR2 FQNEAQ (reference sequence). The CDR3 loop spans 15 amino acids. V was shortened by 5 bases and J by 4 bases, with 17 bases between the two germline ends. This sequence was found in an adult who was a healthcare worker with PCR-confirmed SARS-CoV-2 infection or an uninfected control (not recorded which). The sample taken for sequencing was whole blood. This chain links TRBV7-9 with TRBJ1-1, with TRBD1 as a possible D gene (5 bases). CDR3 region: CASSPGPAGGTEAFF. As DNA, the CDR3 is TGTGCCAGCAGCCCAGGGCCCGCGGGGGGCACTGAAGCTTTCTTT.